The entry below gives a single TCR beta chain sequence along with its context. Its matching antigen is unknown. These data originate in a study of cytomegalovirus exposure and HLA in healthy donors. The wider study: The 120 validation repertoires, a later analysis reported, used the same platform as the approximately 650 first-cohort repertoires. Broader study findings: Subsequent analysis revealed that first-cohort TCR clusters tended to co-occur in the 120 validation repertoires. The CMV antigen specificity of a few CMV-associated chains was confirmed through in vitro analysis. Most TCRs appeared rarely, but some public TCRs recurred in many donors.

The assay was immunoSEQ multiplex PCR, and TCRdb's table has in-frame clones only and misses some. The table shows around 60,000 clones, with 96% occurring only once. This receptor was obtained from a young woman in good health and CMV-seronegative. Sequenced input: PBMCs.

The CDR3 region is CASSLRGGWDTQYF. The CDR3, as DNA: TGTGCCAGCAGTTTAAGGGGGGGGTGGGATACGCAGTATTTT. The chain couples TRBV27 to TRBJ2-3, with D tentatively TRBD2 (7 bases). Germline values: CDR1 MNHEY, CDR2 SMNVEV (reference sequence). Between the trimmed V and J ends, which lost 2 bases and 6 bases, there was a span of 12 bases. This CDR3 has 14 amino acids.